Listed below are T cell receptor beta chains from one sample, sequenced in a study of blood T cells in healthy people across ages. TCRdb analysed the 5' RACE reads with MiXCR anew, one entry per CDR3 protein. The table has about 1,400,000 distinct CDR3 sequences, around 59% seen once. Sequences were obtained from blood. The receptors come from a man aged 18 to 29 in good health. The CDR3 runs from the conserved cysteine through the conserved F or W. D genes are given only for firm matches. Size values are once, few and many counts, or a class for expanded clones, and some rows have none.

- TRBJ2-7 TRBV2 few 16 CASSPPVAPITYEQYF TGTGCCAGCAGTCCCCCAGTGGCTCCCATCACCTACGAGCAGTACTTC
- TRBJ1-2 TRBV4-3 - 15 CASSQSPTNGGGYTF TGCGCCAGCAGCCAATCCCCGACCAACGGGGGAGGCTACACCTTC
- TRBJ1-6 TRBV2 - 14 CASSRALVNSPLHF TGTGCCAGCAGCAGAGCCTTGGTTAATTCACCCCTCCACTTT
TRBD1 TRBJ2-7 TRBV2 few 13 CASIDGTGLEQYF TGTGCCAGCATTGATGGGACAGGACTCGAGCAGTACTTC
TRBD2 TRBJ2-7 TRBV5-1 few 17 CASSLEPTSGAFYEQYF TGCGCCAGCAGCTTGGAACCTACTAGCGGGGCCTTCTACGAGCAGTACTTC
- TRBJ1-6 TRBV12-3/TRBV12-4 few 14 CASSFGNMDSPLHF TGTGCCAGCAGTTTTGGAAACATGGATTCACCCCTCCACTTT
- TRBJ2-5 TRBV7-8 - 15 CASSLTFGAQETQYF TGTGCCAGCAGCCTGACCTTCGGGGCCCAAGAGACCCAGTACTTC
- TRBJ1-4 TRBV9 - 12 CASSGVNEKLFF TGTGCCAGCAGCGGGGTTAATGAAAAACTGTTTTTT
TRBD2 TRBJ2-3 TRBV29-1 few 15 CSAPRTSGESDTQYF TGCAGCGCTCCTCGGACTAGCGGGGAATCAGATACGCAGTATTTT
TRBD2 TRBJ2-1 TRBV5-1 - 15 CASSTGGNSYNEQFF TGCGCCAGCAGCACGGGGGGGAATTCCTACAATGAGCAGTTCTTC
TRBD2 TRBJ2-3 TRBV9 few 17 CASSPTSERGSTDTQYF TGTGCCAGCAGCCCAACCTCTGAGCGGGGGAGCACAGATACGCAGTATTTT
TRBD1 TRBJ1-6 TRBV29-1 - 15 CSVRADGQANSPLHF TGCAGCGTACGAGCCGACGGACAGGCAAATTCACCCCTCCACTTT
TRBD1 TRBJ2-3 TRBV7-2 - 16 CASSLEGAGGLRTQYF TGTGCCAGCAGCTTAGAAGGGGCAGGGGGATTACGTACGCAGTATTTT
- TRBJ1-2 TRBV12-3/TRBV12-4 - 13 CAGSPTANYGYTF TGTGCCGGCAGCCCGACAGCGAACTATGGCTACACCTTC
- TRBJ2-1 TRBV20-1 - 10 CSASKNEQFF TGCAGTGCTTCTAAGAATGAGCAGTTCTTC
- TRBJ1-2 TRBV4-1 - 14 CASSQDPSRYGYTF TGCGCCAGCAGCCAAGATCCCAGCCGTTATGGCTACACCTTC
- TRBJ1-1 TRBV29-1 few 13 CSVEGGVNTEAFF TGCAGCGTTGAAGGCGGCGTGAACACTGAAGCTTTCTTT
TRBD1 TRBJ1-4 TRBV6-2/TRBV6-3 - 14 CASTPGQGYEKLFF TGTGCCAGCACGCCGGGACAGGGGTATGAAAAACTGTTTTTT
- TRBJ2-5 TRBV7-2 - 17 CASSSQTTSFPYNEQYF TGTGCCAGCAGCTCCCAAACGACTAGTTTCCCCTACAATGAGCAGTACTTC
- TRBJ2-1 TRBV5-1 - 13 CASRTPLYNEQFF TGCGCCAGCAGAACACCCCTCTACAATGAGCAGTTCTTC
- TRBJ2-5 TRBV7-2 few 15 CASSTRGGGRETQYF TGTGCCAGCAGCACGAGAGGAGGGGGGCGAGAGACCCAGTACTTC
- TRBJ2-7 TRBV27 few 14 CASSLSVGGYEQYF TGTGCCAGCAGTTTATCCGTGGGGGGATACGAGCAGTACTTC
- TRBJ2-7 TRBV4-1 - 15 CASSQDHMAYNEQYF TGCGCCAGCAGCCAAGATCATATGGCATACAATGAGCAGTACTTC
TRBD1 TRBJ2-5 TRBV29-1 few 13 CSVEKDRGETQYF TGCAGCGTTGAAAAGGACAGGGGGGAGACCCAGTACTTC
TRBD1 TRBJ1-2 TRBV6-5 - 12 CASSFGTESYTF TGTGCCAGCAGTTTCGGGACAGAGAGCTACACCTTC
- TRBJ1-1 TRBV20-1 - 13 CSAQGTENTEAFF TGCAGTGCTCAGGGGACGGAGAACACTGAAGCTTTCTTT